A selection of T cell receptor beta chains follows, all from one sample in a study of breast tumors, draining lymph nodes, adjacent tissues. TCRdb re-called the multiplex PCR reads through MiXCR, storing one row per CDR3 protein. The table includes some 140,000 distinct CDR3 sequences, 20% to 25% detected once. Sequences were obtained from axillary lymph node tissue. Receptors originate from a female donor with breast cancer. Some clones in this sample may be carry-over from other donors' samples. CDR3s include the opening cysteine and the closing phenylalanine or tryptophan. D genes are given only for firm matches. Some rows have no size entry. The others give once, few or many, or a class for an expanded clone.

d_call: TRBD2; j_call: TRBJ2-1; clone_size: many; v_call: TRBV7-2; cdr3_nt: TGTGCCAGCAGCCTATATCCTAGCGGGAGCCCACCGCCCGCATACAATGAGCAGTTCTTC; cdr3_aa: CASSLYPSGSPPPAYNEQFF
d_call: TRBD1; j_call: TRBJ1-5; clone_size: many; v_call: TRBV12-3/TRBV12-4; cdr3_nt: TGTGCCAGCAGTCAGACAGGGATTAATCAGCCCCAGCATTTT; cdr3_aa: CASSQTGINQPQHF
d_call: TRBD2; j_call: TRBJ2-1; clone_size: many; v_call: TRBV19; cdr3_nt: TGTGCCAGTACCCGAGGGACTAGCGGGAAATCCTACAATGAGCAGTTCTTC; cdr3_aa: CASTRGTSGKSYNEQFF
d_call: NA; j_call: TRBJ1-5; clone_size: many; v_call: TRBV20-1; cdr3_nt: TGCAGTGCTAGAGATCGGGTTAGCAATCAGCCCCAGCATTTT; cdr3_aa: CSARDRVSNQPQHF
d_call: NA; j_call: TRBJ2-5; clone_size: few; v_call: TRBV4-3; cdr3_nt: TGCGCCAGCAGCCAAGACCCCTTCAAGACCCAGTACTTC; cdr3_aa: CASSQDPFKTQYF
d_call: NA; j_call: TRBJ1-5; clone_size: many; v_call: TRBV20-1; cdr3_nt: TGCAGTGCTAGAGATCCAAGGGGCGGCAATCAGCCCCAGCATTTT; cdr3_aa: CSARDPRGGNQPQHF
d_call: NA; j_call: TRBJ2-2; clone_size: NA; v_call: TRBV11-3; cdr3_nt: TGTGCCAGCAGTCCCCGGGACACGAACACCGGGGAGCTGTTTTTT; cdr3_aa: CASSPRDTNTGELFF
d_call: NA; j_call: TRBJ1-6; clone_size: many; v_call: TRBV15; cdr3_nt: TGTGCCACCAGCAGTTTGGACCTCGATAATTCACCCCTCCACTTT; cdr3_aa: CATSSLDLDNSPLHF
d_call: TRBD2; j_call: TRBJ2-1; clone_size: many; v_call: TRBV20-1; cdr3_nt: TGCAGTGCACAACAGGGCAGCGGGAGCAATGAGCAGTTCTTC; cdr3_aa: CSAQQGSGSNEQFF
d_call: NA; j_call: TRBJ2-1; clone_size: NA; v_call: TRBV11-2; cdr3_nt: TGTGCCAGCAGCTTAGGAGGCGGTTTCTACAATGAGCAGTTCTTC; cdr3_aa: CASSLGGGFYNEQFF
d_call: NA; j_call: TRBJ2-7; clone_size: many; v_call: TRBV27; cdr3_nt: TGTGCCAGCAGTTTATCGCCTAGCCTTACCTACGAGCAGTACTTC; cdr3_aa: CASSLSPSLTYEQYF
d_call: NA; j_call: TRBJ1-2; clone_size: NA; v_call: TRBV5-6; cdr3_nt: TGTGCCAGCAGCTTGGAGCTATCCTATGGCTACACCTTC; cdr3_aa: CASSLELSYGYTF
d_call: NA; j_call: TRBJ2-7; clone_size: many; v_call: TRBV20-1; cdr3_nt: TGCAGTGCTAGTCCCGGGCTCTACGAGCAGTACTTC; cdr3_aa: CSASPGLYEQYF
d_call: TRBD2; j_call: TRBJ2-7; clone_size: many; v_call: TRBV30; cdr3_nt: TGTGCCTGGAGTGTGTCTAGCGGGAGGGTCGAGCAGTACTTC; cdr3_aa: CAWSVSSGRVEQYF
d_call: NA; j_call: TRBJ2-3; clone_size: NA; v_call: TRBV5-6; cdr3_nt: TGTGCCAGCAGCGCACCGGGACTTAGCACAGATACGCAGTATTTT; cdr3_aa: CASSAPGLSTDTQYF
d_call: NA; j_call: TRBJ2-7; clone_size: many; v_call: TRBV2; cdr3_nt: TGTGCCAGCAGTGAAGTACCGGGGGCCTACGAGCAGTACTTC; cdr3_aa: CASSEVPGAYEQYF
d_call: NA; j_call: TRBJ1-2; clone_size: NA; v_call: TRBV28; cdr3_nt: TGTGCCAGCAGTACCCGGGACACGGTGGTCACCTTC; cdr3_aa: CASSTRDTVVTF
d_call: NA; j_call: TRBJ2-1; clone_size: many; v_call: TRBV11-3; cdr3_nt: TGTGCCAGCAGCTTTGGCTCTTACAATGAGCAGTTCTTC; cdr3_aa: CASSFGSYNEQFF
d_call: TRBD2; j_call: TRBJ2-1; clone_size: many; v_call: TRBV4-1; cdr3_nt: TGCGCCAGCAGCCACCTACCTAGCGGAGCCTACAATGAGCAGTTCTTC; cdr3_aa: CASSHLPSGAYNEQFF
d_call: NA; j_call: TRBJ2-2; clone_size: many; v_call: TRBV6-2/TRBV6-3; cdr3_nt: TGTGCCAGCAGGACCCACATGGGCACCGGGGAGCTGTTTTTT; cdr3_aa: CASRTHMGTGELFF
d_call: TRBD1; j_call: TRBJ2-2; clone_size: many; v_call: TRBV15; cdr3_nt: TGTGCCACCAGCAGAGGGACAGGGGGGACCGGGGAGCTGTTTTTT; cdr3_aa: CATSRGTGGTGELFF
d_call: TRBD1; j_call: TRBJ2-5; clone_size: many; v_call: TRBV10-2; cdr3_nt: TGCGCCAGCTCCCGAACCGGGACAGGGGGCGCGGAGACCCAGTACTTC; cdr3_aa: CASSRTGTGGAETQYF
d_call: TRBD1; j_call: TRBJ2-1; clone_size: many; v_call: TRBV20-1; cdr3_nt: TGCAGTGCTAGGACCAGACAGGGTCCATCCTACAATGAGCAGTTCTTC; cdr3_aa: CSARTRQGPSYNEQFF
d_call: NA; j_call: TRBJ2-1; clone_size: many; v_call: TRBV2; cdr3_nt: TGTGCCAGCACCACTACTCTAGAAGCTCAGTTCTTC; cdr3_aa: CASTTTLEAQFF
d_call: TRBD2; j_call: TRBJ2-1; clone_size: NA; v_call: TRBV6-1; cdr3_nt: TGTGCCAGCAGCGACACTAGCGGGAGAAACGGTGAGCAGTTCTTC; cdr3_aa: CASSDTSGRNGEQFF
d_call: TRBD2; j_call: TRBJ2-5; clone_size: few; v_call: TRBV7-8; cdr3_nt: TGTGCCAGCAGCCGGACTAGCGGACAAGAGACCCAGTACTTC; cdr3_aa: CASSRTSGQETQYF
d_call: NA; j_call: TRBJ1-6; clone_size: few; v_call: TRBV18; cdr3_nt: TGTGCCAGCTCACCAACGGACAGTTCGGAATCACCCCTCCACTTT; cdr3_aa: CASSPTDSSESPLHF
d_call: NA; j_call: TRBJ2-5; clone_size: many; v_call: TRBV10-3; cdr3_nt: TGTGCCATCAGTGAGGGCCAAGATGTTCAAGAGACCCAGTACTTC; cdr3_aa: CAISEGQDVQETQYF
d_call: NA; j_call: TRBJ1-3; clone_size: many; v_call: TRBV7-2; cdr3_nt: TGTGCCAGCAGCCCATGGGGGAGTGGAAACACCATATATTTT; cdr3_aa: CASSPWGSGNTIYF
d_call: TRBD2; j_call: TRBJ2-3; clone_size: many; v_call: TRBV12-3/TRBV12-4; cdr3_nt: TGTGCCAGCAGTTTGGCTAGCGGGAGGGTGGATACGCAGTATTTT; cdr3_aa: CASSLASGRVDTQYF
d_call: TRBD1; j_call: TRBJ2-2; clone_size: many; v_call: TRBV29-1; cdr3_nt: TGCAGCGGAGGGGGCGGCGGGGAGCTGTTTTTT; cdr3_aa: CSGGGGGELFF
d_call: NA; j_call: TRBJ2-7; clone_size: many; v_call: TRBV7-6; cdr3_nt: TGTGCCAGCAGCTTACAAGGATACGAGCAGTACTTC; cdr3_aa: CASSLQGYEQYF
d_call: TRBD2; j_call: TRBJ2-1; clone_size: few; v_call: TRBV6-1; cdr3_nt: TGTGCCAGCAGGACAACTAGCGGGAGTTGGAATGAGCAGTTCTTC; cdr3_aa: CASRTTSGSWNEQFF
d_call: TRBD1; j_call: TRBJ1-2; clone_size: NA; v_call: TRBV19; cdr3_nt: TGTGCCAGTAGTTCCCAACGACAGGGTGAAGCTAACTATGGCTACACCTTC; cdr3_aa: CASSSQRQGEANYGYTF
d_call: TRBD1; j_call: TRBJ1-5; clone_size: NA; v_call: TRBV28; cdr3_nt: TGTGCCAGCAGCCCTGGACAGGGCGTACAGCCCCAGCATTTT; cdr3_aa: CASSPGQGVQPQHF
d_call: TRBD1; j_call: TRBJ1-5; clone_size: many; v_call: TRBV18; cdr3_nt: TGTGCCAGCTCACCACCGGACAGGGATCAGCCCCAGCATTTT; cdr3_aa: CASSPPDRDQPQHF
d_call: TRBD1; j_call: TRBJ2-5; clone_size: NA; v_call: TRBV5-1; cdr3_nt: TGCGCCAGCAGCCTAACCGGGACAGGGTTTAGGGGGGACTTGAACTTC; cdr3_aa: CASSLTGTGFRGDLNF
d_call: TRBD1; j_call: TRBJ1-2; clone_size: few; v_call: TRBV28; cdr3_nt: TGTGCCAGCAGACGCAGACAGGGGGCGTTTGGCTACACCTTC; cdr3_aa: CASRRRQGAFGYTF
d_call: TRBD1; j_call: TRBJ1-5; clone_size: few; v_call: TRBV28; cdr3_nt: TGTGCCAGCAGTCTAGGCGACAGGGGGGCTAATCAGCCCCAGCATTTT; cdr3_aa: CASSLGDRGANQPQHF
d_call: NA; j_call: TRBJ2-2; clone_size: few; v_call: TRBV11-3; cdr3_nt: TGTGCCAGCAGCTTGGCCGCGGCTAGCCATGGAGGGGAGCTGTTTTTT; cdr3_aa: CASSLAAASHGGELFF
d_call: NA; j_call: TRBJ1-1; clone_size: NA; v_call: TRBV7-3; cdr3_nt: TGTGCCAGCAGCCGAATTCCAGGCACTGAAGCTTTCTTT; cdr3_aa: CASSRIPGTEAFF
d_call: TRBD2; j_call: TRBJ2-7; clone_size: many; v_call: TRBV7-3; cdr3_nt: TGTGCCAGCAGCTTAGGACTAGCGGGAAGCGAGCAGTACTTC; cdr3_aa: CASSLGLAGSEQYF
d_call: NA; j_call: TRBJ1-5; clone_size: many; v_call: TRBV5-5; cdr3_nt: TGTGCCAGCAGCCTCCCACAAGGTCCCCATCAGCCCCAGCATTTT; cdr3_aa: CASSLPQGPHQPQHF
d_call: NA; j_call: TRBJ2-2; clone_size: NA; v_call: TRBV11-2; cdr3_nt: TGTGCCAGCAGCCACAGGACAGCGGGGACCGGGGAGCTGTTTTTT; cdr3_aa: CASSHRTAGTGELFF
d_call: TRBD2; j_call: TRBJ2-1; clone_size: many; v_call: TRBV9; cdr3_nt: TGTGCCAGCAGTCGGGGGGACCGCAATGAGCAGTTCTTC; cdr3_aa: CASSRGDRNEQFF
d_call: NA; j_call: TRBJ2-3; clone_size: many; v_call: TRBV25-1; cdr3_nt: TGTGCCAGCACCTGGGGGAGCACAGATACGCAGTATTTT; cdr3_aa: CASTWGSTDTQYF
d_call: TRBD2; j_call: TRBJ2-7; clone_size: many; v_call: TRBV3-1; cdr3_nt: TGTGCCAGCAGCCAAGAGCGGGAGACCTCCCCGCTGGACGAGCAGTACTTC; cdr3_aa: CASSQERETSPLDEQYF
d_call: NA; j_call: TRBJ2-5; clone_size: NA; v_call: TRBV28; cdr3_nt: TGTGCCAGCAGTCGAATAGGGGGGGTCCAAGAGACCCAGTACTTC; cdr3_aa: CASSRIGGVQETQYF
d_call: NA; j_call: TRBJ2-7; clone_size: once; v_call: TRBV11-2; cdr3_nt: TGTGCCAGCAGCTTAGAGTCCGGTGGTGGGGAACAGCACTTC; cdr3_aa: CASSLESGGGEQHF
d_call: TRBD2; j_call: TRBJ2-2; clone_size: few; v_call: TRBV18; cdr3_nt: TGTGCCAGCTCACCGACTAGCGGGGGAACCACCGGGGAGCTGTTTTTT; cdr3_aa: CASSPTSGGTTGELFF
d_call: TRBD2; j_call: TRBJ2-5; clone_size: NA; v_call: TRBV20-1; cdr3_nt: TGCAGTGCCAGGGAGGGACTAGCGGGGAACCAAAAGACCCAGTACTTC; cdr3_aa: CSAREGLAGNQKTQYF
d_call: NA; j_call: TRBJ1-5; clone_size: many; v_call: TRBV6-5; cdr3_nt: TGTGCCAGCAGTTACAACGGGCGTCAGCCCCAGCATTTT; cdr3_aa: CASSYNGRQPQHF
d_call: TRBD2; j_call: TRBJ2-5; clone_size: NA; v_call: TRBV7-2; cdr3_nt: TGTGCCAGCAGCTTACGAACTGGGCGGGACGGGGGGGAGACCCAGTACTTC; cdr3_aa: CASSLRTGRDGGETQYF
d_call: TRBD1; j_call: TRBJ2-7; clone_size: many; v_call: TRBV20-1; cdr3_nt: TGCAGTGCTAGACGGGGACAGGGGGAGCAGTACTTC; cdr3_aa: CSARRGQGEQYF